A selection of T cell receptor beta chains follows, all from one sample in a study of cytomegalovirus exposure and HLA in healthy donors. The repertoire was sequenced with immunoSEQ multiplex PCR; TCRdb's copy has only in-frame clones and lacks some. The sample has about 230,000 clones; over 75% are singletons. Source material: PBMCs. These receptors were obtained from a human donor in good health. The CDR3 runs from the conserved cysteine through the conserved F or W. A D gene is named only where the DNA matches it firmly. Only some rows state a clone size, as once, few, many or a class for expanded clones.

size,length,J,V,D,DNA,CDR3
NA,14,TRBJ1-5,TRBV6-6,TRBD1,TGTGCCAGCAGGAAAACAGGGGGAGGTCAGCCCCAGCATTTT,CASRKTGGGQPQHF
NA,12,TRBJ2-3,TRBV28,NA,TGTGCCAGCAGTGAGCGCACAGATACGCAGTATTTT,CASSERTDTQYF
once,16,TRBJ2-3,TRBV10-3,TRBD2,TGTGCCATCAGTACAGCTAGCGGGAGGGCCCCAGATACGCAGTATTTT,CAISTASGRAPDTQYF
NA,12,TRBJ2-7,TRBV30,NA,TGTGCCTGGAGTGTACTCGGTTCCGAGCAGTACTTC,CAWSVLGSEQYF
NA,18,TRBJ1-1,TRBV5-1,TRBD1,TGCGCCAGCAGCCCCGGACAGGGGGCAGCGGAGGGAAACACTGAAGCTTTCTTT,CASSPGQGAAEGNTEAFF
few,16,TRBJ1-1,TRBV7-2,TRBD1,TGTGCCAGCAGCCTAACCGGGACAGGGTTTGGCACTGAAGCTTTCTTT,CASSLTGTGFGTEAFF
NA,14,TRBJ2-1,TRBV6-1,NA,TGTGCCAGCAGTGAAGCGATTATCCGGAATGAGCAGTTCTTC,CASSEAIIRNEQFF
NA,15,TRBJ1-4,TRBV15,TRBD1,TGTGCCACCAGCAGAAGGGACAGGGTGGGTGAAAAACTGTTTTTT,CATSRRDRVGEKLFF
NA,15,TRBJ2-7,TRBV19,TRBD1,TGTGCCAGTAGCGACGGCGGACAGGCCAGGGACGAGCAGTACTTC,CASSDGGQARDEQYF
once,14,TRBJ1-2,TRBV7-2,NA,TGTGCCAGCAGCCCGCCGGGGTACTCCTATGGCTACACCTTC,CASSPPGYSYGYTF
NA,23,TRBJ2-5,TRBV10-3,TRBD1,TGTGCCATCAGCCCCGGGACAGGGGAAACGAGGACTTATATCGCAGGTCCCATAGAGACCCAGTACTTC,CAISPGTGETRTYIAGPIETQYF
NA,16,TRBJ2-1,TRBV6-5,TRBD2,TGTGCCAGCAGTTACTCGGGACTAGCGAGCCGCAATGAGCAGTTCTTC,CASSYSGLASRNEQFF
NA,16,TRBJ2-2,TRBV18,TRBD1,TGTGCCAGCTCACTTCGACAGGGTCTGCACACCGGGGAGCTGTTTTTT,CASSLRQGLHTGELFF
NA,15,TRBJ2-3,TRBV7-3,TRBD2,TGTGCCAGCAGCTACGGGACTAGATTTGCGGGTACGCAGTATTTT,CASSYGTRFAGTQYF